These T cell receptor beta chains were read from a single sample in a study of OX40 agonist ivuxolimab in advanced cancers. Sequencing was performed with immunoSEQ multiplex PCR; in TCRdb, only in-frame clones are kept and a portion is missing. The repertoire holds some 64,000 clones, about nine tenths seen once, with approximately 23% in the top ten. The input for sequencing was CD4+ or CD8+ T cells sorted from blood, taken in a trial of the OX40 agonist ivuxolimab. All receptors come from an adult with an advanced solid tumor such as melanoma, head and neck, liver or kidney cancer. The CDR3 runs from the conserved cysteine through the conserved F or W. A D gene is named only where the DNA matches it firmly. Expanded clones get a size class; other rows say once, few or many, or leave the size out.

d_gene,j_gene,v_gene,abundance,CDR3aa,CDR3nt
NA,TRBJ1-5,TRBV15,NA,CATSRAPAGDQPQHF,TGTGCCACCAGCAGAGCCCCGGCGGGGGATCAGCCCCAGCATTTT
NA,TRBJ1-6,TRBV9,NA,CASSGTGSRNSPLHF,TGTGCCAGCAGCGGGACGGGTTCGCGTAATTCACCCCTCCACTTT
TRBD1,TRBJ1-3,TRBV9,NA,CASSTTGGGDGNTIYF,TGTGCCAGCAGCACGACAGGGGGCGGAGATGGAAACACCATATATTTT
TRBD2,TRBJ2-1,TRBV29-1,NA,CSPGLAGGPEQFF,TGCAGCCCAGGACTAGCGGGAGGGCCTGAGCAGTTCTTC
TRBD1,TRBJ1-2,TRBV7-9,once,CASRPTGTDDGYTF,TGTGCCAGCAGACCAACTGGGACAGACGATGGCTACACCTTC
NA,TRBJ1-5,TRBV12-5,NA,CASGPVGLYQPQHF,TGTGCTAGTGGACCGGTAGGGCTGTATCAGCCCCAGCATTTT
TRBD1,TRBJ2-7,TRBV19,NA,CASSMGTGGYEQYF,TGTGCCAGTAGTATGGGGACAGGGGGCTACGAGCAGTACTTC
NA,TRBJ1-5,TRBV30,NA,CAWNEGALSNQPQHF,TGTGCCTGGAACGAGGGAGCCCTGAGCAATCAGCCCCAGCATTTT
NA,TRBJ2-5,TRBV30,NA,CAWSIPLLPNQETQYF,TGTGCCTGGAGTATCCCGTTACTCCCGAACCAAGAGACCCAGTACTTC
NA,TRBJ1-6,TRBV6-5,NA,CASSLRDSYNSPLHF,TGTGCCAGCAGCCTCCGGGACTCCTATAATTCACCCCTCCACTTT
TRBD1,TRBJ1-1,TRBV2,NA,CASTGGLEAFF,TGTGCCAGCACAGGGGGATTAGAAGCTTTCTTT
TRBD1,TRBJ1-2,TRBV7-8,NA,CASTPGKGQGRLRGYTF,TGTGCCAGCACCCCCGGGAAGGGACAGGGGCGTTTGCGGGGCTACACCTTC
NA,TRBJ1-5,TRBV7-9,NA,CASSLSRAGDQPQHF,TGTGCCAGCAGCTTAAGTAGGGCTGGCGATCAGCCCCAGCATTTT
NA,TRBJ2-3,TRBV27,NA,CASSLNLASTDTQYF,TGTGCCAGCAGTTTAAATCTAGCTTCCACAGATACGCAGTATTTT
NA,TRBJ2-3,TRBV14,once,CASSHYSDTDTQYF,TGTGCCAGCAGCCACTATTCCGACACAGATACGCAGTATTTT
TRBD1,TRBJ2-5,TRBV29-1,NA,CSVEGIRTGDFRTQYF,TGCAGCGTTGAAGGTATACGGACAGGGGATTTCCGGACCCAGTACTTC
NA,TRBJ1-3,TRBV28,NA,CASSFPGVAGNTIYF,TGTGCCAGCAGTTTCCCGGGGGTTGCTGGAAACACCATATATTTT
NA,TRBJ2-1,TRBV27,NA,CASSFRGSPYYNEQFF,TGTGCCAGCAGTTTCAGGGGATCCCCCTACTACAATGAGCAGTTCTTC
NA,TRBJ2-3,TRBV28,NA,CASRGRYLTGEGADTQYF,TGTGCCAGCAGGGGCCGATACCTGACAGGGGAGGGCGCAGATACGCAGTATTTT
TRBD2,TRBJ2-1,TRBV9,NA,CASSDPGLAGDNEQFF,TGTGCCAGCAGCGATCCGGGACTAGCGGGTGACAATGAGCAGTTCTTC
NA,TRBJ1-1,TRBV19,NA,CASSGPHGQMNTEAFF,TGTGCCAGTAGTGGCCCGCATGGACAGATGAACACTGAAGCTTTCTTT
TRBD1,TRBJ1-2,TRBV9,NA,CASSVEGAYGYTF,TGTGCCAGCAGCGTAGAGGGGGCCTATGGCTACACCTTC
NA,TRBJ2-5,TRBV20-1,NA,CSARVVETQYF,TGCAGTGCTAGAGTTGTCGAGACCCAGTACTTC
NA,TRBJ2-1,TRBV6-5,NA,CASSSRGLRSYNEQFF,TGTGCCAGCAGTTCCCGGGGACTTCGCTCCTACAATGAGCAGTTCTTC
NA,TRBJ2-3,TRBV7-9,NA,CASSADDGDTQYF,TGTGCCAGCAGCGCGGATGATGGAGATACGCAGTATTTT
NA,TRBJ1-5,TRBV6-1,NA,CASSEVGGAPQPQHF,TGTGCCAGCAGTGAAGTGGGGGGCGCCCCTCAGCCCCAGCATTTT
TRBD1,TRBJ1-5,TRBV6-1,NA,CASLDRGKNQPQHF,TGTGCCAGTTTAGACAGGGGGAAAAATCAGCCCCAGCATTTT
TRBD1,TRBJ2-3,TRBV2,NA,CASNPWTGESTDTQYF,TGTGCCAGCAACCCCTGGACAGGGGAAAGCACAGATACGCAGTATTTT
NA,TRBJ1-3,TRBV5-6,NA,CASSLSTANGNTIYF,TGTGCCAGCAGCTTGTCAACAGCCAATGGAAACACCATATATTTT
NA,TRBJ2-7,TRBV4-2,NA,CASSQDGTTYEQYF,TGTGCCAGCAGCCAAGACGGGACCACCTACGAGCAGTACTTC
NA,TRBJ2-2,TRBV5-5,NA,CASSLDLNTGELFF,TGTGCCAGCAGCTTGGATCTGAACACCGGGGAGCTGTTTTTT
TRBD1,TRBJ1-5,TRBV25-1,NA,CASSEGTAFGQPQHF,TGTGCCAGCAGTGAAGGGACAGCCTTTGGTCAGCCCCAGCATTTT
NA,TRBJ2-7,TRBV28,NA,CASSSIYEQYF,TGTGCCAGCAGTTCTATCTACGAGCAGTACTTC